The 7 T cell receptor beta chains given below trace back to one sample, sequenced in a study of blood T cell repertoires in COVID-19. Libraries were prepared by immunoSEQ multiplex PCR; TCRdb keeps only in-frame clonotypes and omits some of them. The sample has 80,000 to 100,000 clones, about 89% seen once; the top ten hold about a tenth. Sequencing input: peripheral blood. These receptors came from a man aged 50 to 59 with acute or convalescent COVID-19.

The genes are TRBV2 and TRBJ2-7, with a possible D match to TRBD2 (6 bases). Trimming pared 7 bases from V and 1 base from J, leaving 11 bases between. This CDR3 comprises 13 residues. CDR1 is SNHLY, CDR2 FYNNEI, per germline. The CDR3 DNA reads TGTGCCAGCACTATAGCGGATTCCTACGAGCAGTACTTC. Residues: CASTIADSYEQYF.

The chain employs TRBV6-2 or TRBV6-3 and TRBJ1-2, with D hard to call. There are 12 residues in the CDR3. Trimming stripped 6 bases from V and 5 bases from J, with 10 bases between. The germline V gene has CDR1 MNHEY and CDR2 SVGEGT. The CDR3 reads CASSPTSYGYTF. CDR3 in DNA: TGTGCCAGCAGCCCCACTTCATATGGCTACACCTTC.

This chain uses TRBV21-1 with TRBJ2-2; the DNA was not compared with TRBD2, the D call given in the table. TRBV21-1 corresponds to a pseudogene. The CDR3 is 18 amino acids. As DNA, the CDR3 is TGTGCCAGCAGCAAAGCCCAAACTCTAGCGGGAGTCGGCGGGGAGCTGTTTTTT. Translation gives CASSKAQTLAGVGGELFF.

V and J are TRBV10-2 and TRBJ2-3, with 12 bases that match TRBD2. Unmatched junction bases numbered 3, after V lost 7 bases and J lost 4 bases. Germline V gene sequence: CDR1 WSHSY, CDR2 SAAADI. The CDR3 consists of 14 residues. The DNA for the CDR3 is TGCGCCAGCATCCTAGCGGGAGGGCCAGATACGCAGTATTTT. Encoded protein: CASILAGGPDTQYF.

The chain employs TRBV10-2 and TRBJ2-1, with TRBD2 matching over 7 bases. CDR3 size: 15 residues. The trim removed 3 bases at V and 4 bases at J, leaving 6 bases unmatched. CDR1 and CDR2 from the germline V gene are WSHSY and SAAADI. CDR3 loop: CASSEGDYVYNEQFF. CDR3 in DNA: TGCGCCAGCAGTGAAGGGGACTACGTTTACAATGAGCAGTTCTTC.

The rearrangement joins TRBV6-5 to TRBJ2-7; TRBD1 agrees at 10 bases. The CDR3 has 15 amino acids. Germline V gives CDR1 MNHEY, CDR2 SVGAGI. V was clipped by 0 bases and J by 4 bases; unmatched bases: 3. The DNA of the CDR3 is TGTGCCAGCAGTTACTCAGACAGGGGGCGATACGAGCAGTACTTC. Translation gives CASSYSDRGRYEQYF.

The chain links TRBV27 to TRBJ2-1, with a tentative D call TRBD1 (6 bases). CDR1 is MNHEY and CDR2 is SMNVEV in the germline V gene (reference sequence). This CDR3 spans 15 amino acids. V lost 2 bases to trimming and J lost 2 bases, with 10 bases between them. The chain's CDR3 is CASSLRGNTYNEQFF. The CDR3, as DNA: TGTGCCAGCAGTTTAAGGGGGAACACCTACAATGAGCAGTTCTTC.